The present TCR beta chain was sequenced within a study of shared clonotypes between healthy human individuals. Study-level points and caveats: Investigators expected sequencing depth to affect clonotype sharing among donors.

Profiling relied on immunoSEQ multiplex PCR, and the TCRdb table lists in-frame clones only, not all of them. This table holds a few hundred thousand clones, around three quarters found once. Turning to this clone: Its antigen is unidentified.

Germline V gene lookup returns CDR1 MDHEN and CDR2 SYDVKM. J was trimmed by 7 bases and V by 6 bases; bases with no gene match: 11. There are 15 residues in the CDR3. This clonotype originated in a woman aged 40 to 49 in good health. Some clones in this sample may be carry-over from other donors' samples. The sample was PBMCs. The chain combines TRBV28 with TRBJ2-2; 7 positions agree with TRBD1. In nucleotides, the CDR3 is TGTGCCAGCAGACGCCGGCAGGGGGTGGGCGGGGAGCTGTTTTTT. Its translation: CASRRRQGVGGELFF.